One sample yielded the 30 T cell receptor beta chains listed below, sequenced in a study of shared clonotypes between healthy human individuals. Sequencing was performed with immunoSEQ multiplex PCR; in TCRdb, only in-frame clones are kept and a portion is missing. The repertoire holds over a million clones, approximately 98% seen once, with about 0.45% in the top ten. Sample: naive CD4+ T cells sorted from blood. The subset is: CD45RA+ positively selected. The receptors were gathered from a man aged 25 to 40 in good health.

The genes are TRBV19 and TRBJ1-1; no firm D call. The CDR3 has 11 amino acids. Trimming took off 3 bases at V and 10 bases at J, with 9 bases between the two ends. Germline CDR1 and CDR2: LNHDA and SQIVND (reference sequence). CDR3 amino acids: CASSMSKGAFF. CDR3 bases: TGTGCCAGTAGTATGTCGAAAGGAGCTTTCTTT.

This clone was seen a single time. The gene calls are TRBV28 and TRBJ2-1, with a possible D match to TRBD2 (6 bases). CDR3 length equals 16 residues. Trimming stripped 3 bases from V and 2 bases from J, with 14 bases between. Germline values: CDR1 MDHEN, CDR2 SYDVKM. The CDR3 DNA reads as TGTGCCAGCAGTTTCGGGGTAAGGAGGGCCTACAATGAGCAGTTCTTC. Amino acids: CASSFGVRRAYNEQFF.

The rearrangement joins TRBV6-6 to TRBJ2-7; D not certain. The CDR3 contains 14 residues. Germline V gene data show CDR1 as MNHNY and CDR2 as SVGAGI (reference sequence). V lost 6 bases, J lost 0 bases, and 12 bases lay in between. This CDR3 reads CASRLAGTSYEQYF. DNA for the CDR3: TGTGCCAGCAGATTGGCAGGAACCTCCTACGAGCAGTACTTC.

For this clone: At the DNA level, this CDR3 is encoded by other sequences in the same sample as well. The rearrangement joins TRBV18 to TRBJ1-5; D is undetermined. The CDR3 extends over 13 amino acids. Trimming removed 3 bases from V and 0 bases from J, with 3 bases in between. The V gene's germline CDR1 is KGHSH and CDR2 LQKENI. CDR3 region: CASSPNSNQPQHF. In DNA form, the CDR3 reads TGTGCCAGCTCACCCAATAGCAATCAGCCCCAGCATTTT.

The rearrangement joins TRBV9 to TRBJ1-2; the match to TRBD1 covers 8 bases. V gave up 1 base and J gave up 2 bases; unmatched junction bases: 1. CDR3 length equals 14 residues. The germline gives CDR1 SGDLS, CDR2 YYNGEE. In nucleotides, the CDR3 is TGTGCCAGCAGCGTACGGACAGGGAACTATGGCTACACCTTC. Encoded protein: CASSVRTGNYGYTF.

The chain links TRBV18 to TRBJ2-1, with D perhaps matching TRBD1 (6 bases). CDR3 size: 12 residues. Trimming took off 5 bases at V and 6 bases at J, with 8 bases between the two ends. Germline V gene lookup returns CDR1 KGHSH and CDR2 LQKENI. The CDR3 coding sequence is TGTGCCAGCTCATCGACAGGCAATGAGCAGTTCTTC. It yields the protein CASSSTGNEQFF.

The chain uses TRBV21-1 and TRBJ1-1; the D segment call TRBD1 is taken from the table without a DNA check. TRBV21-1 is termed a pseudogene. There are 16 residues in the CDR3. The CDR3 nucleotides are TGTGCCAGCAAGTTTTTGGGACAGGGGGTTGGGACTGAAGCTTTCTTT. It specifies CASKFLGQGVGTEAFF.

This clone has just one count. The identical CDR3 is also encoded by other nucleotide sequences in the sample. The chain has TRBV7-2 and TRBJ1-1; the D gene is possibly TRBD1 (5 bases). This CDR3 spans 13 amino acids. Trimming removed 3 bases at V and 6 bases at J, with 11 bases between. From germline, CDR1 is SGHTA and CDR2 FQGNSA. The DNA for the CDR3 is TGTGCCAGCAGCTTGGGGCGGGCGGCTGAAGCTTTCTTT. Its translation is CASSLGRAAEAFF.

The rearrangement joins TRBV9 to TRBJ2-7, with 9 bases identical to TRBD1. Per germline, CDR1 SGDLS and CDR2 YYNGEE. V lost 7 bases and J lost 5; bases outside the gene matches: 10. The CDR3 spans 14 residues. For the CDR3, the DNA is TGTGCCAGCTCAACAGGACAGGGGAGACACGAGCAGTACTTC. It is translated as CASSTGQGRHEQYF.

The gene calls are TRBV6-6 and TRBJ2-2; 7 positions agree with TRBD1. The V and J ends lost 10 bases and 0 bases, in that order; junction bases with no gene match: 5. The germline CDR1 and CDR2 sequences are MNHNY and SVGAGI (reference sequence). The CDR3 runs to 14 residues. In DNA form, the CDR3 reads TGTGCCACCGAGGGACAGCCGAACACCGGGGAGCTGTTTTTT. This translates into CATEGQPNTGELFF.

V gene TRBV18 combines with J gene TRBJ2-2; tentative D call: TRBD1 (6 bases). Germline assignment: CDR1 KGHSH and CDR2 LQKENI. This CDR3 region has 18 residues. The V and J ends lost 4 bases and 2 bases respectively, with 20 bases between them. In DNA form, the CDR3 reads TGTGCCAGCTCACAAAACATTCTCCGGACAGAAAACACCGGGGAGCTGTTTTTT. It codes for CASSQNILRTENTGELFF.

This chain links TRBV28 with TRBJ2-1; the D gene is possibly TRBD2 (7 bases). Germline V gives CDR1 MDHEN, CDR2 SYDVKM. The CDR3 consists of 21 residues. The V gene lost 6 bases and the J gene lost 1 base, with 31 bases spanning the gap. CDR3 in amino acids: CASSFFLGGGPAEGSYNEQFF. The CDR3 DNA reads as TGTGCCAGCAGCTTTTTCCTCGGCGGGGGCCCAGCGGAGGGATCCTACAATGAGCAGTTCTTC.

The chain couples TRBV18 to TRBJ2-6; D may correspond to TRBD1 or TRBD2 (5 bases each). V lost 0 bases, J lost 0 bases, and 15 bases lay in between. This CDR3 has 19 residues. Germline V gene data show CDR1 as KGHSH and CDR2 as LQKENI. The CDR3 nucleotides read TGTGCCAGCTCACCACCGAGGGCAGGGCTCCTCTCTGGGGCCAACGTCCTGACTTTC. This sequence encodes CASSPPRAGLLSGANVLTF.

The V and J genes are TRBV5-1 and TRBJ2-7; D unresolved. The CDR3 consists of 13 residues. V was pared by 4 bases and J by 4 bases, with 12 bases between. Germline-derived CDR1 and CDR2 are SGHRS and YFSETQ. This CDR3 reads CASSQNRAYEQYF. The CDR3 coding sequence is TGCGCCAGCAGCCAAAACAGAGCTTACGAGCAGTACTTC.

The V call is TRBV6-6, the J call TRBJ1-5; 9 nucleotides agree with TRBD1. The CDR3 totals 15 residues. Germline loops: CDR1 MNHNY, CDR2 SVGAGI (reference sequence). V lost 8 bases and J lost 4; bases outside the gene matches: 9. This CDR3 is CASRSGQGLNQPQHF. Written as DNA, the CDR3 is TGTGCCAGCCGAAGCGGACAGGGGCTTAATCAGCCCCAGCATTTT.

The chain links TRBV18 to TRBJ2-5; the D call may be TRBD1 or TRBD2 (5 bases each). This CDR3 has 15 residues. CDR1 is KGHSH and CDR2 is LQKENI in the germline V gene. Trimming pared 2 bases from V and 7 bases from J, leaving 17 bases between. The CDR3 DNA reads as TGTGCCAGCTCACCAGGCAGGGAGCTTTTGGGGACCCAGTACTTC. Translated, it gives CASSPGRELLGTQYF.

CDR3 DNA sequence: TGTGCCAGCAGCCGGGACAGGTATACCTACGAGCAGTACTTC. Translation: CASSRDRYTYEQYF. The chain uses TRBV2 and TRBJ2-7, with TRBD1 identical over 8 bases. Germline V gene lookup returns CDR1 SNHLY and CDR2 FYNNEI. Unmatched junction bases numbered 6, after V lost 6 bases and J lost 2 bases. CDR3 length: 14 residues.

As to this clone: Other DNA variants within this sample encode the same CDR3. The chain employs TRBV7-9 and TRBJ2-7, with 7 bases aligning to TRBD1. Germline CDR1 SEHNR, CDR2 FQNEAQ (reference sequence). This CDR3 has 14 amino acids. Trimming took 4 bases from V and 4 from J; bases not matched to a gene: 7. For the CDR3, the DNA is TGTGCCAGCAGCTCCGGGACAGAGACTTACGAGCAGTACTTC. Translated: CASSSGTETYEQYF.

This clone was recorded only once. The rearrangement uses TRBV7-9 and TRBJ2-3; 7 bases match TRBD2. The CDR3 has 19 amino acids. CDR1 is SEHNR, CDR2 FQNEAQ, per germline (reference sequence). The junction had 17 bases not matched to a gene; V was cut back by 5 bases and J by 0 bases. CDR3 nucleotide sequence: TGTGCCAGCAGCCCCCCTTGGGGCGGGAGAGAACCTAGCACAGATACGCAGTATTTT. Amino acids: CASSPPWGGREPSTDTQYF.

V usage is TRBV15 and J usage is TRBJ1-4, with D possibly being TRBD1 (6 bases). The V gene lost 7 bases and the J gene lost 7 bases, with 19 bases spanning the gap. The CDR3 sequence is 15 residues long. The germline V gene has CDR1 LNHNV and CDR2 YYDKDF (reference sequence). CDR3 in DNA: TGTGCCACCACCACCGCGGGGGCTAAGCGTGAAAAACTGTTTTTT. This encodes CATTTAGAKREKLFF.

V usage is TRBV15 and J usage is TRBJ2-2, with 7 bases that match TRBD1. J was trimmed by 0 bases and V by 3 bases; bases with no gene match: 10. This CDR3 is 18 amino acids long. Germline V lookup: CDR1 LNHNV, CDR2 YYDKDF (reference sequence). The chain's CDR3 is CATSSRGTVRPNTGELFF. The CDR3 DNA reads as TGTGCCACCAGCAGCCGTGGGACAGTAAGACCGAACACCGGGGAGCTGTTTTTT.

This chain joins TRBV5-5 and TRBJ1-5; D uncertain. This CDR3 spans 15 amino acids. Germline V lookup: CDR1 SGHKS, CDR2 YYEKEE (reference sequence). Trimming stripped 1 base from V and 4 bases from J, with 12 bases between. The DNA of the CDR3 is TGTGCCAGCAGCTTGTTATGGCAGAATAATCAGCCCCAGCATTTT. Amino acid sequence: CASSLLWQNNQPQHF.

The genes are TRBV5-1 and TRBJ2-1, with 11 bases matching TRBD2. This CDR3 comprises 16 residues. Trimming removed 0 bases from V and 8 bases from J; junction bases left unmatched: 7. The germline gives CDR1 SGHRS, CDR2 YFSETQ. CDR3: CASSLEVSGRAHEQFF. For the CDR3, the DNA is TGCGCCAGCAGCTTGGAGGTTAGCGGGAGGGCCCATGAGCAGTTCTTC. Based on the CDR3 plus reference TRBV5-1 and TRBJ2-1, the full variable domain is KAGVTQTPRYLIKTRGQQVTLSCSPISGHRSVSWYQQTPGQGLQFLFEYFSETQRNKGNFPGRFSGRQFSNSRSEMNVSTLELGDSALYLCASSLEVSGRAHEQFFGPGTRLTVL.

The chain recombines TRBV10-3 with TRBJ2-7, with D hard to call. Germline assignment: CDR1 ENHRY and CDR2 SYGVKD. With 3 bases removed from V and 3 bases from J, the gap between germline ends came to 9 bases. The CDR3 covers 13 residues. The DNA of the CDR3 is TGTGCCATCAGTGAACAAGGGAACTACGAGCAGTACTTC. Its translation: CAISEQGNYEQYF.

The chain links TRBV5-1 to TRBJ2-2; 8 nucleotides line up with TRBD2. This CDR3 is 15 amino acids long. CDR1 and CDR2 from the germline V gene are SGHRS and YFSETQ. Trimming cost V 4 bases and J 7 bases; bases outside gene matches: 9. The CDR3 nucleotides read TGCGCCAGCAGCCTTGCTAGCGGGCGGGGCGGGGAGCTGTTTTTT. Translation gives CASSLASGRGGELFF.

A word on this clone: Other DNA sequences in this sample translate to the same CDR3. As DNA, the CDR3 is TGTGCCAGCAGTGAATCAGGAGGGAACTATGGCTACACCTTC. Protein product: CASSESGGNYGYTF. The genes are TRBV25-1 and TRBJ1-2, with D uncertain. Germline loops: CDR1 MGHDK, CDR2 SYGVNS. The CDR3 contains 14 residues. The V end lost 1 base, the J end lost 2 bases, and 8 bases lay between the germline ends.

The V and J genes are TRBV28 and TRBJ1-5; 9 nucleotides line up with TRBD1. After removal of 5 bases from V and 6 bases from J, the junction contained 8 bases not matched to a gene. The CDR3 loop spans 15 amino acids. CDR1 MDHEN and CDR2 SYDVKM come from the germline V gene. The CDR3 reads CASSERDRVGQPQHF. CDR3 coding DNA: TGTGCCAGCAGTGAGAGGGACAGGGTTGGTCAGCCCCAGCATTTT.

The chain links TRBV9 to TRBJ2-3; D gene uncertain. The CDR3 consists of 12 residues. From germline, CDR1 is SGDLS and CDR2 YYNGEE. V was trimmed by 1 base and J by 10 bases, leaving 10 bases between them. DNA of the CDR3: TGTGCCAGCAGCGTATTCGAGAGCCCGCAGTATTTT. Translated: CASSVFESPQYF.

The chain combines TRBV5-6 with TRBJ2-1; D might be TRBD1 (5 bases). This CDR3 region has 13 residues. Germline CDR1 reads SGHDT; CDR2 reads YYEEEE. V was clipped by 1 base and J by 6 bases, with 8 bases between them. The CDR3 is CASSLWQGNEQFF. Here the CDR3 DNA reads TGTGCCAGCAGCTTGTGGCAGGGCAATGAGCAGTTCTTC.

V usage is TRBV28 and J usage is TRBJ2-7; 10 bases fit TRBD1. Germline assignment: CDR1 MDHEN and CDR2 SYDVKM. V lost 6 bases to trimming and J lost 5 bases; unmatched junction nucleotides: 4. The CDR3 totals 13 residues. The CDR3 bases are TGTGCCAGCAGCCGGACAGGGGGACACGAGCAGTACTTC. Protein sequence: CASSRTGGHEQYF. Full variable domain (remainder filled in from reference TRBV28 and TRBJ2-7): DVKVTQSSRYLVKRTGEKVFLECVQDMDHENMFWYRQDPGLGLRLIYFSYDVKMKEKGDIPEGYSVSREKKERFSLILESASTNQTSMYLCASSRTGGHEQYFGPGTRLTVT.